The 14 T cell receptor beta chains given below trace back to one sample, sequenced in a study of T cell repertoires in cytomegalovirus infection. From the reads, TCRdb called clonotypes with MiXCR, one entry per CDR3 protein. The sample lists 250,000 or so distinct CDR3 sequences; 15% to 20% were seen once. The sequenced sample was CD8+ T cells from PBMCs. All receptors derive from a human donor in good health (CMV status not recorded). Some clones in this sample may be carry-over from other donors' samples.

Concerning this clonotype itself: Just one base apart from a much larger clone, this may be a read error. The chain combines TRBV7-2 with TRBJ2-5, with D possibly TRBD2 on 5 matching bases. Deletions cut 1 base from V and 5 bases from J, with 11 bases between. Germline loops: CDR1 SGHTA, CDR2 FQGNSA. This CDR3 spans 14 amino acids. CDR3 DNA: TGTGCCAGCAGCTTAGAGTTGGGAGTGGAGACCCAGTACTTC. Translation: CASSLELGVETQYF.

This clonotype appeared many times. The genes are TRBV28 and TRBJ2-5; the D is unclear. The CDR3 covers 13 residues. Between the trimmed V and J ends, which lost 3 bases and 4 bases, there was a span of 9 bases. Per germline, CDR1 MDHEN and CDR2 SYDVKM. As DNA, the CDR3 is TGTGCCAGCAGTTTGCTGTTCGGAGAGACCCAGTACTTC. Protein product: CASSLLFGETQYF. Complete variable domain (other parts from reference TRBV28 and TRBJ2-5): DVKVTQSSRYLVKRTGEKVFLECVQDMDHENMFWYRQDPGLGLRLIYFSYDVKMKEKGDIPEGYSVSREKKERFSLILESASTNQTSMYLCASSLLFGETQYFGPGTRLLVL.

This clonotype was detected a few times. The chain couples TRBV7-9 to TRBJ1-5; D gene uncertain. Germline-derived CDR1 and CDR2 are SEHNR and FQNEAQ (reference sequence). Trimming removed 5 bases at V and 4 bases at J, with 12 bases between. The CDR3 length is 14 residues. CDR3: CASSAGYQNQPQHF. The CDR3, as DNA: TGTGCCAGCAGCGCGGGTTATCAAAATCAGCCCCAGCATTTT.

The sample holds a few counts of this clonotype. This chain joins TRBV6-2 or TRBV6-3 and TRBJ1-1; TRBD1 matches 8 bases. Germline V gives CDR1 MNHEY, CDR2 SVGEGT. J lost 10 bases, V lost 2 bases, and 0 bases had no gene match. CDR3 length: 11 amino acids. Here the CDR3 reads CASSYGQGAFF. Written as DNA, the CDR3 is TGTGCCAGCAGTTACGGACAGGGAGCTTTCTTT.

This clonotype was seen ten or more times. V is TRBV7-9 and J is TRBJ2-7; D gene unclear. CDR1 and CDR2 (germline): SEHNR, FQNEAQ (reference sequence). Trimming took 5 bases from V and 3 from J, leaving 8 bases between them. The CDR3 sequence is 12 residues long. The CDR3 nucleotides read TGTGCCAGCAGCATCGGAGACTACGAGCAGTACTTC. Its protein is CASSIGDYEQYF.

This clonotype came up many times. The chain links TRBV6-5 to TRBJ1-2, with TRBD1 as a possible D gene (5 bases). Trimming removed 2 bases at V and 4 bases at J, with 17 bases between. Germline loops: CDR1 MNHEY, CDR2 SVGAGI. The length of the CDR3 is 16 residues. CDR3 nucleotides: TGTGCCAGCAGTTACGACCCTCTGGTGGGACGCTATGGCTACACCTTC. Translating it yields CASSYDPLVGRYGYTF.

This clonotype was seen only a few times. V and J are TRBV2 and TRBJ1-1; 8 nucleotides match TRBD1. This CDR3 has 15 amino acids. V lost 8 bases to trimming and J lost 4 bases; unmatched junction nucleotides: 12. Germline CDR1 is SNHLY and CDR2 is FYNNEI. CDR3 coding DNA: TGTGCCAGCCCAAGACAGGGGAGGTCGGTCACTGAAGCTTTCTTT. Translation gives CASPRQGRSVTEAFF.

The chain links TRBV20-1 to TRBJ2-5, with D hard to call. This CDR3 comprises 15 residues. V gave up 0 bases and J gave up 0 bases, with 11 bases separating them. The germline V gene encodes CDR1 DFQATT and CDR2 SNEGSKA (reference sequence). As DNA, the CDR3 is TGCAGTGCTAGAGATCTTTGGACCTACCAAGAGACCCAGTACTTC. Translating gives CSARDLWTYQETQYF.

This clonotype has a count of ten or more. The chain combines TRBV7-8 with TRBJ2-3; D possibly corresponds to TRBD1 (6 bases). V was pared by 7 bases and J by 4 bases, with 12 bases between. The CDR3 runs 13 residues. The germline V gene encodes CDR1 SGHVS and CDR2 FQNEAQ. CDR3: CASTIGGADTQYF. DNA for the CDR3: TGTGCCAGCACCATAGGGGGAGCAGATACGCAGTATTTT. The full variable domain, completed using reference TRBV7-8 and TRBJ2-3, is GAGVSQSPRYKVAKRGQDVALRCDPISGHVSLFWYQQALGQGPEFLTYFQNEAQLDKSGLPSDRFFAERPEGSVSTLKIQRTQQEDSAVYLCASTIGGADTQYFGPGTRLTVL.

This clonotype was found a few times. The chain links TRBV28 to TRBJ1-6; TRBD1 agrees at 9 bases. After removal of 3 bases from V and 7 bases from J, the junction contained 10 bases not matched to a gene. In germline, CDR1 is MDHEN, CDR2 SYDVKM. This CDR3 region has 17 residues. The CDR3 sequence: CASSFPYHTGGNSPLHF. As DNA, the CDR3 is TGTGCCAGCAGTTTTCCTTATCACACAGGGGGCAATTCACCCCTCCACTTT.

There are many counts of this clonotype. This chain connects TRBV28 to TRBJ2-7; 7 bases map to TRBD1. Germline CDR1 is MDHEN and CDR2 is SYDVKM. Trimming cost V 6 bases and J 4 bases; bases outside gene matches: 12. This CDR3 is 15 amino acids long. The DNA for the CDR3 is TGTGCCAGCAGCCAAAATGAGGGGGCCTCGTACGAGCAGTACTTC. Its protein product is CASSQNEGASYEQYF.

V usage is TRBV9 and J usage is TRBJ2-7, with 7 bases aligning to TRBD1. Germline loops: CDR1 SGDLS, CDR2 YYNGEE. After removal of 3 bases from V and 0 bases from J, the junction contained 6 bases not matched to a gene. The CDR3 is 15 residues long. CDR3 DNA: TGTGCCAGCAGCGCCGGACAGGCCAGCTCCTACGAGCAGTACTTC. This encodes CASSAGQASSYEQYF. Based on the CDR3 plus reference TRBV9 and TRBJ2-7, the full variable domain is DSGVTQTPKHLITATGQRVTLRCSPRSGDLSVYWYQQSLDQGLQFLIQYYNGEERAKGNILERFSAQQFPDLHSELNLSSLELGDSALYFCASSAGQASSYEQYFGPGTRLTVT.

This clonotype was observed a handful of times. The chain carries TRBV6-2 or TRBV6-3 and TRBJ1-4; maybe TRBD1 (6 bases). Trimming cost V 4 bases and J 6 bases, with 24 bases left between them. Germline CDR1 reads MNHEY; CDR2 reads SVGEGT. The length of the CDR3 is 18 residues. The chain's CDR3 is CASSSLGAARQEDEKLFF. The CDR3 DNA reads TGTGCCAGCAGTTCCTTGGGGGCAGCGAGACAGGAGGATGAAAAACTGTTTTTT.

This clonotype was found many times. The CDR3 sequence: CASSLGGLEGNTIYF. Written as DNA, the CDR3 is TGTGCCAGCAGCTTAGGAGGGTTAGAAGGAAACACCATATATTTT. V gene TRBV7-2 combines with J gene TRBJ1-3; D call uncertain. The CDR3 has 15 residues. Germline V CDR1 and CDR2: SGHTA, FQGNSA. The V end lost 1 base, the J end lost 4 bases, and 11 bases lay between the germline ends.